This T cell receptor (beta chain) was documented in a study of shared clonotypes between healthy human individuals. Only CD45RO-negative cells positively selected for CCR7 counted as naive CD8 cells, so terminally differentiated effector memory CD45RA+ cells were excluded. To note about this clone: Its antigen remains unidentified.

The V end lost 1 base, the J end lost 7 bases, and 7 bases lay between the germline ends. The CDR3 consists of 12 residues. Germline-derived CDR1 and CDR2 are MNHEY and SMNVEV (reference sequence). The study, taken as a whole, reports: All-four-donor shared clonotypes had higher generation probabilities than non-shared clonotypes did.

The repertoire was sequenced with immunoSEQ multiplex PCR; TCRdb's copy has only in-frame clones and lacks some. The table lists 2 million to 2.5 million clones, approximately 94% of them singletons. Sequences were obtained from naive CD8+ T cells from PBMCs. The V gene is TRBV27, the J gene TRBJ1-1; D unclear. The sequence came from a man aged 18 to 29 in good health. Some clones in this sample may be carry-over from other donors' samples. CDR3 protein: CASSLFGHEAFF. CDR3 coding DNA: TGTGCCAGCAGTTTATTTGGTCATGAAGCTTTCTTT.